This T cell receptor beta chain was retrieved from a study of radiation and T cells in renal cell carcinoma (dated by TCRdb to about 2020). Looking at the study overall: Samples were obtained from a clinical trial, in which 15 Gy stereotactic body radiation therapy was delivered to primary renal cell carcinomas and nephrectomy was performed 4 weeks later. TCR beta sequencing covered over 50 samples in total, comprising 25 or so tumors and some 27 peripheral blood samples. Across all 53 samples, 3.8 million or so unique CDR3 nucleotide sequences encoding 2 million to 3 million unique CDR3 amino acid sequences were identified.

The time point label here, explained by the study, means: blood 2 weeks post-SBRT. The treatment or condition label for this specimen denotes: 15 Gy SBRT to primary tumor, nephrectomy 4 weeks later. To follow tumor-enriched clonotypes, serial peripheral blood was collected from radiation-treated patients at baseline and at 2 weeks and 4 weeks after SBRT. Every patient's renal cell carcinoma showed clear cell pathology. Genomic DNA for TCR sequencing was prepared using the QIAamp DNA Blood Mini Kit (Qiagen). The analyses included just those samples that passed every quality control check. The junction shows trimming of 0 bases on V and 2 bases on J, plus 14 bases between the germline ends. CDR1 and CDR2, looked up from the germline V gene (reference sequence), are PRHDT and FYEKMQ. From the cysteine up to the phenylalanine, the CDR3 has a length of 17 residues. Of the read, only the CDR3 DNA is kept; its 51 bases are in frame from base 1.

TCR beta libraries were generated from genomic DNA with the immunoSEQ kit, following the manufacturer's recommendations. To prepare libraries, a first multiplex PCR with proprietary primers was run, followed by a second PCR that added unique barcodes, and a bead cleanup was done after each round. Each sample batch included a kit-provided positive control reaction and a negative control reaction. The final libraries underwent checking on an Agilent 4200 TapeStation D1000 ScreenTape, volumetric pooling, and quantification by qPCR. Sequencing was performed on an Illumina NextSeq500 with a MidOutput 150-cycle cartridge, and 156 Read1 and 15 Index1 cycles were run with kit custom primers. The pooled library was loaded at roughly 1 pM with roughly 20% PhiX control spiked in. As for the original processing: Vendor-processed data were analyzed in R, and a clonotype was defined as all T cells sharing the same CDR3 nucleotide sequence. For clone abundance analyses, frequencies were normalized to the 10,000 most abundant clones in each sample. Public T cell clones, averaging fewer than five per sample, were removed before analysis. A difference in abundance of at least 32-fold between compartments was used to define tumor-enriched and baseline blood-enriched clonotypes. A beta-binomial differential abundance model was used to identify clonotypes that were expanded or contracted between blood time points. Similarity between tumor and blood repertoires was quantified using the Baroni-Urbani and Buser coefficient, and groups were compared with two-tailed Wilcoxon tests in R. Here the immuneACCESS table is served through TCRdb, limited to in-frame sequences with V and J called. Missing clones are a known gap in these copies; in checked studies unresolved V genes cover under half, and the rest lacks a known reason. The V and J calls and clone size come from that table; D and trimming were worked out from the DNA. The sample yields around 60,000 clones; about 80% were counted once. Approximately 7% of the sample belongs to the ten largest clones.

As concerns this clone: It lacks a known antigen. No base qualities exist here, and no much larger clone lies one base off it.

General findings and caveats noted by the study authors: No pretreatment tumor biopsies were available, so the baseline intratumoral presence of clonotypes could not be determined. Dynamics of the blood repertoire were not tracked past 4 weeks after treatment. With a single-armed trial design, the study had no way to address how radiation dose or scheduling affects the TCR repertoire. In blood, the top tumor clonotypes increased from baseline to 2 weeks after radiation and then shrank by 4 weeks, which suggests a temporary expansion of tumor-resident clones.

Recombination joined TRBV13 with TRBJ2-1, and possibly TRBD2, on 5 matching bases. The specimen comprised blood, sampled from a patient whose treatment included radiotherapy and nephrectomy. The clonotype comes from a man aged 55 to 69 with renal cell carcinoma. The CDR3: CASSLGYPEAAYNEQFF. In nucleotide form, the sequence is TGTGCCAGCAGCTTAGGGTATCCGGAGGCAGCCTACAATGAGCAGTTCTTC.